A single sample is the source of the 26 T cell receptor beta chains below, sequenced in a study of blood T cells in healthy people across ages. The use of a sample-barcoded 5' primer and a J-beta primer mix characterized a second PCR of about 7 to 12 cycles. TCRdb re-called the 5' RACE reads through MiXCR, storing one row per CDR3 protein. The sample has 550,000 to 700,000 distinct CDR3 sequences, 27% seen once; the top ten hold about 18%. The sample consisted of blood. The receptors come from a woman between 70 and 85 years old in good health.

In its sample, this clonotype was seen a few times. The chain links TRBV20-1 to TRBJ2-1; TRBD2 agrees at 8 bases. The CDR3 runs 14 residues. Germline CDR1 reads DFQATT; CDR2 reads SNEGSKA (reference sequence). CDR3 DNA: TGCGGATCAATTAGCGGGGTGGGTTACAATGAGCAGTTCTTC. It is translated as CGSISGVGYNEQFF.

This clonotype showed up just a few times. The chain employs TRBV5-1 and TRBJ1-4; TRBD1 is a possible D gene (6 bases). Between the trimmed V and J ends, which lost 2 bases and 4 bases, there was a span of 12 bases. Germline lookup yields CDR1 SGHRS and CDR2 YFSETQ. This CDR3 contains 15 residues. The chain's CDR3 is CASSLQGRGNEKLFF. CDR3 DNA: TGCGCCAGCAGCTTACAGGGACGGGGTAATGAAAAACTGTTTTTT.

As DNA, the CDR3 is TGTGCCAGCAGCAACGTTCCAGGGGGGGAGCTGTTTTTT. This gives the protein CASSNVPGGELFF. The chain has TRBV13 and TRBJ2-2; weak D call: TRBD1 (5 bases). The CDR3 loop spans 13 amino acids. The V end lost 5 bases, the J end lost 8 bases, and 12 bases lay between the germline ends. Germline assignment: CDR1 PRHDT and CDR2 FYEKMQ (reference sequence).

The chain uses TRBV6-5 and TRBJ2-3, with TRBD2 as a possible D gene (7 bases). Trimming cost V 6 bases and J 4 bases, with 20 bases left between them. CDR1 is MNHEY, CDR2 SVGAGI, per germline. The CDR3 consists of 16 residues. The CDR3 sequence: CASRGQLGGGPDTQYF. The DNA for the CDR3 is TGTGCCAGCAGAGGCCAACTGGGGGGGGGCCCAGATACGCAGTATTTT.

The chain recombines TRBV20-1 with TRBJ1-4; no firm D call. This CDR3 region has 13 residues. The V end was cut by 5 bases, the J end by 7 bases, with 14 bases between. Looked up from germline, CDR1 is DFQATT and CDR2 is SNEGSKA (reference sequence). CDR3 DNA: TGCAGTGCTCTTCGTCCTGGAGGTGAAAAACTGTTTTTT. It yields the protein CSALRPGGEKLFF.

The rearrangement joins TRBV20-1 to TRBJ2-5, with D unclear. The ends were cut back, 5 bases at V and 5 bases at J, with 18 bases in the middle. The CDR3 consists of 14 residues. CDR1 and CDR2 from the germline V gene are DFQATT and SNEGSKA (reference sequence). The CDR3 nucleotides are TGCAGTGCTCGGGCCCTTTCGGCTATGGAGACCCAGTACTTC. Protein product: CSARALSAMETQYF.

This clonotype was counted only a few times. The rearrangement joins TRBV11-2 to TRBJ2-5; D remains unclear. The CDR3 consists of 14 residues. V was pared by 3 bases and J by 1 base, with 9 bases between. The germline gives CDR1 SGHAT, CDR2 FQNNGV. The CDR3 DNA is TGTGCCAGCAGCTTCAATAGCAGCCAAGAGACCCAGTACTTC. Translated, it gives CASSFNSSQETQYF.

Of note for this clonotype: Its ends do not fully match the called genes, so a read error is possible. The rearrangement joins TRBV9 to TRBJ2-3, with 7 bases matching TRBD2. Per the germline V gene, CDR1 is SGDLS and CDR2 is YYNGEE. The CDR3 has 14 residues. In DNA form, the CDR3 reads TGTGCCAGCAGCGCTAGCGGACGCACAGGTACGCAGTATTTT. This translates into CASSASGRTGTQYF.

This clonotype was counted between two and nine times. The gene calls are TRBV9 and TRBJ2-1; no firm D call. This CDR3 has 13 residues. V was cut by 5 bases and J by 7 bases, with 13 bases left in between. Looked up from germline, CDR1 is SGDLS and CDR2 is YYNGEE. CDR3 amino acids: CASSPLRPNEQFF. CDR3 coding DNA: TGTGCCAGCAGTCCCCTGAGGCCTAATGAGCAGTTCTTC.

This clonotype was seen at least ten times. The rearrangement joins TRBV12-3 or TRBV12-4 to TRBJ2-1; D is undetermined. The CDR3 has 15 residues. Between the trimmed V and J ends, which lost 2 bases and 4 bases, there was a span of 12 bases. This CDR3 reads CASSLLSGGYNEQFF. The DNA of the CDR3 is TGTGCCAGCAGTTTACTGTCGGGTGGGTACAATGAGCAGTTCTTC.

Only a few counts were recorded for this clonotype. V usage is TRBV12-3 or TRBV12-4 and J usage is TRBJ1-2; D is perhaps TRBD1 (6 bases). V was trimmed by 6 bases and J by 4 bases, leaving 12 bases between them. CDR3 size: 13 residues. As DNA, the CDR3 is TGTGCCAGCAGCTCGGACAGCTCCTATGGCTACACCTTC. Amino acid sequence: CASSSDSSYGYTF.

This clonotype has only a few counts. In DNA, the CDR3 is TGTGCCAGCAGTTCGACAGGGACTTTGCGGGAGACCCAGTACTTC. Translated: CASSSTGTLRETQYF. The rearrangement links TRBV6-5 to TRBJ2-5; D is possibly TRBD1 (7 bases). The CDR3 is 15 residues long. Deletions cut 4 bases from V and 5 bases from J, with 17 bases between. From germline, CDR1 is MNHEY and CDR2 SVGAGI.

This clonotype has only a few counts. This chain's CDR3 is CASSARSPRAFF. The CDR3, as DNA: TGTGCCAGCAGCGCCAGGTCCCCGAGGGCTTTCTTT. The chain links TRBV6-2 or TRBV6-3 to TRBJ1-1; D ambiguous. Germline lookup yields CDR1 MNHEY and CDR2 SVGEGT. The CDR3 is made up of 12 amino acids. With 6 bases removed from V and 11 bases from J, the gap between germline ends came to 16 bases.

This clonotype was seen a few times. This sequence joins TRBV15 and TRBJ2-5; 11 positions match TRBD2. The CDR3 length is 16 residues. Germline CDR1 LNHNV, CDR2 YYDKDF (reference sequence). Unmatched junction bases numbered 6, after V lost 5 bases and J lost 1 base. The CDR3 nucleotides are TGTGCCACCAGCGTCCGGACTAGCGGGCCCCAAGAGACCCAGTACTTC. It is translated as CATSVRTSGPQETQYF.

The chain links TRBV28 to TRBJ1-1, with a weak D call TRBD1 (6 bases). From germline, CDR1 is MDHEN and CDR2 SYDVKM. The CDR3 length is 14 residues. V was shortened by 2 bases and J by 2 bases, with 9 bases between the two germline ends. This chain's CDR3 is CASSLRGINTEAFF. The CDR3 DNA sequence: TGTGCCAGCAGTTTAAGGGGGATAAACACTGAAGCTTTCTTT. Together with reference TRBV28 and TRBJ1-1, the CDR3 gives the full variable domain: DVKVTQSSRYLVKRTGEKVFLECVQDMDHENMFWYRQDPGLGLRLIYFSYDVKMKEKGDIPEGYSVSREKKERFSLILESASTNQTSMYLCASSLRGINTEAFFGQGTRLTVV.

Ten or more counts support this clonotype. This sequence joins TRBV7-9 and TRBJ1-4; a possible D gene is TRBD1 (6 bases). The CDR3 extends over 15 amino acids. The V and J ends lost 4 bases and 5 bases respectively, with 14 bases between them. CDR1 and CDR2 (germline): SEHNR, FQNEAQ (reference sequence). CDR3 nucleotide sequence: TGTGCCAGCAGCTCCAGGGGAAGTGAGAATGAAAAACTGTTTTTT. Encoded protein: CASSSRGSENEKLFF.

V is TRBV28 and J is TRBJ2-1; 9 nucleotides line up with TRBD1. The trim removed 2 bases at V and 8 bases at J, leaving 4 bases unmatched. The germline CDR1 and CDR2 sequences are MDHEN and SYDVKM. CDR3 length: 14 amino acids. The DNA of the CDR3 is TGTGCCAGCAGTTTAGGGGACAGGGTGGATGAGCAGTTCTTC. Amino acids: CASSLGDRVDEQFF.

This chain uses TRBV7-2 with TRBJ1-2, with a weak D call TRBD1 (5 bases). Germline V CDR1 and CDR2: SGHTA, FQGNSA. The CDR3 is 15 amino acids. The germline V and J ends were trimmed by 4 bases and 8 bases, with 20 bases remaining between them. The CDR3 coding sequence is TGTGCCAGCAGCTCAGGGCCCTCTGGGAAGGGAGGCTACACCTTC. Translation gives CASSSGPSGKGGYTF.

This clonotype turned up a few times. In this CDR3 the conserved last residue, phenylalanine or tryptophan, is missing, so a read error is likely. The chain is built from TRBV2 and TRBJ1-5, with 12 bases fitting TRBD1. In germline, CDR1 is SNHLY, CDR2 FYNNEI. CDR3 length equals 16 residues. The trim removed 6 bases at V and 3 bases at J, leaving 6 bases unmatched. CDR3 nucleotide sequence: TGTGCCAGCAGGGCGGGGACAGGGGGCTACAATCAGCCCCAGCATCTT. Translated: CASRAGTGGYNQPQHL.

This clonotype turned up a few times. This chain connects TRBV20-1 to TRBJ1-2, with 9 positions matching TRBD1. Losses at the gene ends were 6 bases for V and 4 bases for J; bases not matched to a gene: 3. There are 12 residues in the CDR3. CDR1 and CDR2 from the germline V gene are DFQATT and SNEGSKA (reference sequence). CDR3 residues: CSALTGGYGYTF. The CDR3 DNA reads as TGCAGTGCCCTGACAGGGGGCTATGGCTACACCTTC.

This sequence joins TRBV7-2 and TRBJ1-6; 8 bases line up with TRBD1. The V and J ends lost 5 bases and 7 bases, in that order; junction bases with no gene match: 4. There are 14 residues in the CDR3. Germline CDR1 is SGHTA and CDR2 is FQGNSA. The CDR3 protein is CASSQQGDNSPLHF. The CDR3 DNA follows: TGTGCCAGCAGCCAACAGGGGGACAATTCACCCCTCCACTTT.

The gene calls are TRBV7-3 and TRBJ2-1; 9 nucleotides match TRBD1. The trim removed 2 bases at V and 13 bases at J, leaving 9 bases unmatched. This CDR3 has 14 residues. Germline V gene sequence: CDR1 SGHTA, CDR2 FQGTGA. CDR3 DNA: TGTGCCAGCAGCTTAGGGGGGACAGGGCCCACCCAGTTCTTC. It specifies CASSLGGTGPTQFF.

This chain links TRBV20-1 with TRBJ1-2, with TRBD1 matching 7 bases. CDR3 length equals 13 residues. Germline trimming cut 8 bases from V and 4 bases from J; bases unmatched to any gene: 10. CDR1 DFQATT and CDR2 SNEGSKA come from the germline V gene (reference sequence). For the CDR3, the DNA is TGCAGTACTAAGGAGACAGGGATCTATGGCTACACCTTC. Its protein is CSTKETGIYGYTF.

The rearrangement links TRBV5-1 to TRBJ2-4; tentatively, D is TRBD1 (6 bases). This CDR3 comprises 13 residues. Germline V gives CDR1 SGHRS, CDR2 YFSETQ. V lost 0 bases to trimming and J lost 7 bases, with 8 bases between them. As DNA, the CDR3 is TGCGCCAGCAGCTTGGAGCAGGGGAACATTCAGTACTTC. Protein product: CASSLEQGNIQYF.

This clonotype was seen only a few times. Compared with germline, one end of the junction differs, possibly owing to a read error. V and J are TRBV7-9 and TRBJ1-2; the match to TRBD1 covers 8 bases. Germline lookup yields CDR1 SEHNR and CDR2 FQNEAQ (reference sequence). This CDR3 is built from 11 residues. The CDR3 sequence is CASSSGQAFHF. DNA of the CDR3: TGTGCCAGCAGCTCGGGACAGGCATTCCACTTC.

Remarks on this clonotype: Mismatch with germline at one junction end may stem from a read error. The chain is built from TRBV6-5 and TRBJ1-2, with D hard to call. The CDR3 length is 13 residues. Germline values: CDR1 MNHEY, CDR2 SVGAGI. For the CDR3, the DNA is TGTGCCAGCAGTTACGACGGCGCCTATCGCTACACCTTC. Amino acid sequence: CASSYDGAYRYTF.